Listed below are T cell receptor beta chains from one sample, sequenced in a study of blood T cell repertoires in COVID-19. Method: immunoSEQ multiplex PCR; TCRdb's copy keeps in-frame clones and lacks some. The profile shows some 180,000 clones, roughly 87% of them singletons. The sequencing sample was made of peripheral blood. Receptors were obtained from a woman aged 55 to 70 with COVID-19, enrolled during active disease. CDR3s include the opening cysteine and the closing phenylalanine or tryptophan. A D gene is named only where the DNA matches it firmly. Not every row has a clone size; where given, it reads once, few, many or a size class.

size	J	D	V	CDR3	DNA
-	TRBJ1-5	TRBD1	TRBV4-1	CASSQETGGDQPQHF	TGCGCCAGCAGCCAAGAGACAGGGGGCGATCAGCCCCAGCATTTT
once	TRBJ1-5	-	TRBV30	CAWSDARQALFGWGNQPQHF	TGTGCCTGGAGTGACGCCCGACAGGCTCTCTTCGGGTGGGGCAATCAGCCCCAGCATTTT
-	TRBJ2-6	-	TRBV19	CASSRDIFPSGANVLTF	TGTGCCAGTAGTAGGGACATTTTTCCCTCTGGGGCCAACGTCCTGACTTTC
-	TRBJ1-5	-	TRBV28	CASTPVLLQPQHF	TGTGCCAGCACCCCCGTCCTTCTGCAGCCCCAGCATTTT
once	TRBJ1-2	TRBD1	TRBV28	CASVTGKGYGYTF	TGTGCCAGCGTGACAGGGAAGGGTTATGGCTACACCTTC
once	TRBJ2-4	TRBD2	TRBV6-1	CASSGGGNRRAKNIQYF	TGTGCCAGCAGTGGCGGGGGAAACAGGAGAGCCAAAAACATTCAGTACTTC
-	TRBJ1-6	TRBD1	TRBV27	CASSLSGTGGSYNSPLHF	TGTGCCAGCAGTTTATCCGGGACAGGGGGATCCTATAATTCACCCCTCCACTTT
-	TRBJ1-1	TRBD1	TRBV5-1	CASSPGTGGNEAFF	TGCGCCAGCAGCCCGGGGACAGGGGGCAACGAAGCTTTCTTT
once	TRBJ1-3	-	TRBV7-2	CASSSDRLAGNTIYF	TGTGCCAGCAGTAGCGACAGGCTGGCTGGAAACACCATATATTTT
-	TRBJ1-2	TRBD1	TRBV10-2	CASRGTGSYGYTF	TGCGCCAGCAGGGGGACAGGTTCCTATGGCTACACCTTC
few	TRBJ2-3	TRBD2	TRBV28	CASSSYHGLATDTQYF	TGTGCCAGCAGTTCCTATCACGGACTAGCGACAGATACGCAGTATTTT
-	TRBJ2-2	TRBD2	TRBV14	CASGALYPGLASGELFF	TGTGCCAGCGGGGCTCTTTATCCGGGACTAGCGAGCGGGGAGCTGTTTTTT
once	TRBJ2-3	TRBD2	TRBV4-2	CASSLSSGGSTDTQYF	TGTGCCAGCAGCCTAAGCTCGGGGGGGAGCACAGATACGCAGTATTTT
-	TRBJ2-3	-	TRBV30	CAWSRGGNTDTQYF	TGTGCCTGGAGTAGGGGGGGGAACACAGATACGCAGTATTTT
-	TRBJ2-6	-	TRBV5-1	CASSSQPRTGANVLTF	TGCGCCAGCAGCTCGCAACCTAGGACTGGGGCCAACGTCCTGACTTTC
-	TRBJ1-2	-	TRBV7-9	CASSLETGNYGYTF	TGTGCCAGCAGCTTAGAGACAGGAAACTATGGCTACACCTTC
-	TRBJ2-5	TRBD2	TRBV5-1	CASSLEPAGTQETQYF	TGCGCCAGCAGCTTGGAGCCAGCGGGAACCCAAGAGACCCAGTACTTC
once	TRBJ1-1	-	TRBV20-1	CSAYPPPEAFF	TGCAGTGCCTACCCTCCCCCTGAAGCTTTCTTT
-	TRBJ1-2	-	TRBV5-1	CASSLRQGDGYTF	TGCGCCAGCAGCTTGCGGCAGGGTGATGGCTACACCTTC
once	TRBJ1-6	-	TRBV19	CASSWSSRRSPLHF	TGTGCCAGTAGTTGGTCTTCAAGGAGGTCACCCCTCCACTTT
-	TRBJ2-3	-	TRBV24-1	CATSDPVGAGADTQYF	TGTGCCACCAGTGACCCAGTGGGAGCCGGCGCAGATACGCAGTATTTT
-	TRBJ1-1	TRBD1	TRBV16	CASSRTGNTEAFF	TGTGCCAGCAGCCGGACAGGGAACACTGAAGCTTTCTTT
-	TRBJ1-1	-	TRBV19	CASSNRGSSFTEAFF	TGTGCCAGTAGTAACCGCGGGTCTTCATTCACTGAAGCTTTCTTT
few	TRBJ2-7	-	TRBV28	CASSLPHRDEQYF	TGTGCCAGCAGTCTCCCCCACAGGGACGAGCAGTACTTC
-	TRBJ1-1	-	TRBV2	CAKETKMNTEAFF	TGTGCCAAAGAGACAAAGATGAACACTGAAGCTTTCTTT
-	TRBJ1-4	TRBD1	TRBV7-9	CASSLGGQPTNEKLFF	TGTGCCAGCAGCTTAGGGGGACAGCCAACTAATGAAAAACTGTTTTTT
-	TRBJ2-7	-	TRBV29-1	CSVESGRSYEQYF	TGCAGCGTTGAGTCAGGTCGGTCCTACGAGCAGTACTTC
-	TRBJ2-1	TRBD1	TRBV19	CASSIGQGSYNEQFF	TGTGCCAGTAGTATAGGACAGGGTTCCTACAATGAGCAGTTCTTC
-	TRBJ2-4	-	TRBV11-2	CASSLDNSGVAKNIQYF	TGTGCCAGCAGCTTAGACAACAGCGGTGTGGCCAAAAACATTCAGTACTTC
-	TRBJ2-7	-	TRBV21-1	CASTHRTGDERYEQYF	TGTGCCAGCACCCATCGTACAGGGGACGAACGCTACGAGCAGTACTTC
-	TRBJ2-1	-	TRBV28	CASERSYNEQFF	TGTGCCAGCGAAAGGAGTTACAATGAGCAGTTCTTC
-	TRBJ1-6	TRBD1	TRBV30	CAWSEDRGNSPLHF	TGTGCCTGGAGTGAGGACAGGGGGAATTCACCCCTCCACTTT
-	TRBJ1-6	-	TRBV11-2	CASSLDPPGFYNSPLHF	TGTGCCAGCAGCTTAGATCCGCCAGGGTTCTATAATTCACCCCTCCACTTT
-	TRBJ1-5	-	TRBV4-2	CASSQGLGSLAQHF	TGTGCCAGCAGCCAAGGCCTGGGTAGCTTGGCCCAGCATTTT
-	TRBJ1-3	-	TRBV6-5	CASSAGIGSGNTIYF	TGTGCCAGCAGCGCAGGGATCGGCTCTGGAAACACCATATATTTT
-	TRBJ1-1	TRBD1	TRBV19	CASSIGTGGVTEAFF	TGTGCCAGTAGTATAGGGACAGGGGGCGTCACTGAAGCTTTCTTT
-	TRBJ2-2	TRBD1	TRBV9	CASSVSTGGTGELFF	TGTGCCAGCAGCGTATCAACAGGGGGCACCGGGGAGCTGTTTTTT
-	TRBJ2-7	TRBD2	TRBV29-1	CSAKSGRYSYEQYF	TGCAGCGCCAAAAGCGGGAGATACTCCTACGAGCAGTACTTC
-	TRBJ2-5	-	TRBV24-1	CATSDSRGIAQYF	TGTGCCACCAGTGATAGTCGGGGGATTGCCCAGTACTTC
-	TRBJ2-7	-	TRBV18	CASSLGGGILYEQYF	TGTGCCAGCTCACTAGGGGGAGGGATCCTCTACGAGCAGTACTTC
-	TRBJ2-2	TRBD2	TRBV11-2	CASSLSGGNTGELFF	TGTGCCAGCAGCTTGTCGGGGGGGAACACCGGGGAGCTGTTTTTT
-	TRBJ2-4	-	TRBV9	CASSGGTALAKNIQYF	TGTGCCAGCAGCGGCGGGACAGCCCTAGCCAAAAACATTCAGTACTTC
few	TRBJ1-6	-	TRBV25-1	CASSPGHDNSPLHF	TGTGCCAGCAGCCCAGGGCATGATAATTCACCCCTCCACTTT
-	TRBJ1-5	TRBD1	TRBV28	CASSLLTQGRKPQHF	TGTGCCAGCAGTTTACTTACACAGGGGAGGAAGCCCCAGCATTTT
-	TRBJ1-3	TRBD1	TRBV7-6	CASSWGGQGAFGNTIYF	TGTGCCAGCAGCTGGGGCGGACAGGGGGCTTTTGGAAACACCATATATTTT